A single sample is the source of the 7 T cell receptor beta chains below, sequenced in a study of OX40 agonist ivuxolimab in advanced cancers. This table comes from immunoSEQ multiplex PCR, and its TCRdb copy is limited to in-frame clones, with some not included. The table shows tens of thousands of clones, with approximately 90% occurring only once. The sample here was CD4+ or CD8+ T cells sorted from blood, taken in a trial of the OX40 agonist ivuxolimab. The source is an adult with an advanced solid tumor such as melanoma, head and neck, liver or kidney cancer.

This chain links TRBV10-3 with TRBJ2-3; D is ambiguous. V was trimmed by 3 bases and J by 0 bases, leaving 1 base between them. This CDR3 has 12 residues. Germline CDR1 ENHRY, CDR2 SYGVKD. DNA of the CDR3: TGTGCCATCAGTGATAGCACAGATACGCAGTATTTT. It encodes CAISDSTDTQYF.

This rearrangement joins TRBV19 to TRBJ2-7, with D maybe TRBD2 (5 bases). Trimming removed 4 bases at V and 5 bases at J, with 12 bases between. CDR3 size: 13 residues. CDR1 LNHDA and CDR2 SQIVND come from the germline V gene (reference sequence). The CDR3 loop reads CASSTRTRDEQYF. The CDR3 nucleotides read TGTGCCAGTAGTACAAGGACGCGGGACGAGCAGTACTTC. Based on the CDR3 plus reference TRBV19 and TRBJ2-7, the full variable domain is DGGITQSPKYLFRKEGQNVTLSCEQNLNHDAMYWYRQDPGQGLRLIYYSQIVNDFQKGDIAEGYSVSREKKESFPLTVTSAQKNPTAFYLCASSTRTRDEQYFGPGTRLTVT.

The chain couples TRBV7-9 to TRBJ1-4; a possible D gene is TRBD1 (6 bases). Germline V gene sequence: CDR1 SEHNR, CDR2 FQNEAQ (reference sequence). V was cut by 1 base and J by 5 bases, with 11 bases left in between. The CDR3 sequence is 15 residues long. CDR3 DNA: TGTGCCAGCAGCTTAGATGACAGGAGCAATGAAAAACTGTTTTTT. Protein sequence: CASSLDDRSNEKLFF.

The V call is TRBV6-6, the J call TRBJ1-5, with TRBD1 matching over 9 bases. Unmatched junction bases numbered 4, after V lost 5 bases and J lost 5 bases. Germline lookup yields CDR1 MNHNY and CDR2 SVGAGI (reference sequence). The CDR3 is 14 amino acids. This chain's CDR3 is CASSPRTGDQPQHF. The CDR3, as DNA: TGTGCCAGCAGTCCCCGGACAGGGGATCAGCCCCAGCATTTT.

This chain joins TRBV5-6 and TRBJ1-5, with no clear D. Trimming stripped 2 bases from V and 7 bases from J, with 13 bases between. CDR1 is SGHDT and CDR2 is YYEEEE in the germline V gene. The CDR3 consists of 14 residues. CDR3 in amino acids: CASSLGLTEQPQHF. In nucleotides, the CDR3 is TGTGCCAGCAGCTTAGGACTCACGGAGCAGCCCCAGCATTTT.

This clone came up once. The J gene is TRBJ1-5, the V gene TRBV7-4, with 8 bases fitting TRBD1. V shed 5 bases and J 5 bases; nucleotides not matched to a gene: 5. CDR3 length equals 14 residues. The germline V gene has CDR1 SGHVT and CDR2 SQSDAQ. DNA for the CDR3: TGTGCCAGCAGCCCCGGACAGGGTGATCAGCCCCAGCATTTT. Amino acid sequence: CASSPGQGDQPQHF.

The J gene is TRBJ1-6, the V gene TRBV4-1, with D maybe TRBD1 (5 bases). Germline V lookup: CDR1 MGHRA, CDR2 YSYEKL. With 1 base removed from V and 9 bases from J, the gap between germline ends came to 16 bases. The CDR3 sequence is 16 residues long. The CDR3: CASSQVGARRGSPLHF. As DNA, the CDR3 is TGCGCCAGCAGCCAAGTTGGGGCAAGGAGGGGTTCACCCCTCCACTTT.